This T cell receptor (beta chain) was obtained from a study of shared clonotypes between healthy human individuals. General study results and limits: The study found approximately 5% of naive CD4 clonotypes shared across several donors.

This clone was detected only a few times. Its antigen is unidentified. CD45RO-negative CD8 cells positively selected for CCR7 made up the naive population, which excluded terminally differentiated effector memory CD45RA+ cells. Assay runs were performed at deep level. The protocol was immunoSEQ multiplex PCR, while the TCRdb copy is restricted to in-frame clones and leaves out a portion. The sample carries about 2,100,000 clones, about 93% recorded once. This CDR3 spans 13 amino acids. V was cut by 6 bases and J by 2 bases, with 10 bases left in between. The germline CDR1 and CDR2 sequences are MNHEY and SVGAGI.

The clonotype comes from a man between 18 and 35 years old in good health. Some clones in this sample may be carry-over from other donors' samples. Input material: naive CD8+ T cells from PBMCs. This rearrangement joins TRBV6-5 to TRBJ1-1; possible D gene TRBD1, 5 bases. The chain's CDR3 is CASRPGVNTEAFF. In DNA, the CDR3 is TGTGCCAGCAGGCCGGGGGTTAACACTGAAGCTTTCTTT.